The next 13 T cell receptor beta chains were all read from a single sample in a study of blood T cell repertoires in COVID-19. Assay used: immunoSEQ multiplex PCR; TCRdb lists only in-frame clones, some missing. Here the sample spans about 280,000 clones, 75% to 90% being singletons. Specimen: peripheral blood. The source of these receptors is a man in his forties or fifties with acute or convalescent COVID-19.

This chain connects TRBV18 to TRBJ2-1, with D possibly TRBD2 on 6 matching bases. This CDR3 has 12 amino acids. V lost 4 bases, J lost 6 bases, and 7 bases lay in between. The germline V gene encodes CDR1 KGHSH and CDR2 LQKENI. The CDR3 region has the DNA TGTGCCAGCTCACGGAGGGGCAATGAGCAGTTCTTC. This translates into CASSRRGNEQFF.

The chain employs TRBV18 and TRBJ2-1; 14 nucleotides match TRBD2. Germline V gene data show CDR1 as KGHSH and CDR2 as LQKENI. The V gene end was trimmed by 4 bases and the J gene end by 5 bases; junction bases not matched to a gene: 1. This CDR3 spans 15 amino acids. The CDR3 loop is CASSQGLAGDNEQFF. The CDR3 coding sequence is TGTGCCAGCTCACAGGGACTAGCGGGGGACAATGAGCAGTTCTTC.

The chain combines TRBV6-5 with TRBJ1-3, with 10 bases identical to TRBD1. The J segment lost 2 bases and the V segment lost 7 bases, leaving 5 bases of the junction unmatched. This CDR3 comprises 15 residues. Germline values: CDR1 MNHEY, CDR2 SVGAGI. CDR3 residues: CASNPGQGTGNTIYF. CDR3 in DNA: TGTGCCAGCAACCCGGGACAGGGGACTGGAAACACCATATATTTT.

This chain joins TRBV7-9 and TRBJ2-2; D perhaps matches TRBD1 (5 bases). The ends were cut back, 5 bases at V and 10 bases at J, with 20 bases in the middle. Germline V gives CDR1 SEHNR, CDR2 FQNEAQ (reference sequence). The CDR3 spans 15 residues. CDR3 sequence (DNA): TGTGCCAGCAGCCCCCAGAGACAGTATCCTTTGGAGCTGTTTTTT. Translating gives CASSPQRQYPLELFF.

The rearrangement uses TRBV5-1 and TRBJ1-4, with TRBD1 as a possible D gene (5 bases). Germline-derived CDR1 and CDR2 are SGHRS and YFSETQ. V gave up 4 bases and J gave up 8 bases, with 12 bases separating them. This CDR3 contains 13 residues. CDR3 protein: CASSGRDQEKLFF. CDR3 nucleotides: TGCGCCAGCAGCGGCAGGGATCAAGAAAAACTGTTTTTT.

Note on this clone: This clone may be a read error of a much larger clone one base away. V is TRBV12-3 or TRBV12-4 and J is TRBJ2-7, with D possibly being TRBD1 (6 bases). Trimming took 6 bases from V and 2 from J, leaving 11 bases between them. The CDR3 totals 13 residues. CDR3 protein: CASSLDSPYEQYF. The CDR3, as DNA: TGTGCCAGCAGCTTGGACAGCCCCTACGAGCAGTACTTC.

This chain links TRBV7-2 with TRBJ1-2; 9 nucleotides match TRBD1. This CDR3 region has 14 residues. The J segment lost 7 bases and the V segment lost 5 bases, leaving 8 bases of the junction unmatched. Germline values: CDR1 SGHTA, CDR2 FQGNSA. CDR3 nucleotides: TGTGCCAGCAGCCAGGGGACAGGGTCAGGTGGCTACACCTTC. Translating gives CASSQGTGSGGYTF.

This chain joins TRBV16 and TRBJ1-1; D uncertain. Trimming stripped 4 bases from V and 4 bases from J, with 13 bases between. There are 14 residues in the CDR3. Germline loops: CDR1 KGHSY, CDR2 FQNENV. CDR3 loop: CASSPSRVLTEAFF. For the CDR3, the DNA is TGTGCCAGCAGCCCGAGTCGGGTTCTCACTGAAGCTTTCTTT.

This rearrangement joins TRBV27 to TRBJ1-5; perhaps TRBD1 as D (5 bases). The ends were cut back, 5 bases at V and 6 bases at J, with 20 bases in the middle. The CDR3 has 16 residues. CDR1 MNHEY and CDR2 SMNVEV come from the germline V gene (reference sequence). CDR3 sequence reads: CASSPSGGGRSQPQHF. For the CDR3, the DNA is TGTGCCAGCAGTCCGAGTGGGGGGGGAAGGAGTCAGCCCCAGCATTTT.

This chain connects TRBV5-1 to TRBJ2-3; 7 bases align to TRBD1. Losses at the gene ends were 6 bases for V and 0 bases for J; bases not matched to a gene: 4. Germline loops: CDR1 SGHRS, CDR2 YFSETQ. CDR3 size: 14 residues. The chain's CDR3 is CASTRQGSTDTQYF. The CDR3 DNA reads as TGCGCCAGCACTCGACAGGGAAGCACAGATACGCAGTATTTT.

This sequence joins TRBV30 and TRBJ1-1; D is unclear. CDR3 length: 14 amino acids. Germline lookup yields CDR1 GTSNPN and CDR2 SVGIG (reference sequence). CDR3 DNA sequence: TGTGCAGAACATCCCCGGAGGCCACACACTGAAGCTTTCTTT. The encoded protein is CAEHPRRPHTEAFF.

J is TRBJ2-7 and V is TRBV5-5; the D is unclear. Germline V gene lookup returns CDR1 SGHKS and CDR2 YYEKEE (reference sequence). The CDR3 runs 14 residues. Deletions cut 3 bases from V and 3 bases from J, with 13 bases between. CDR3 DNA sequence: TGTGCCAGCAGCTGGAGCGACCCAAACTACGAGCAGTACTTC. It is translated as CASSWSDPNYEQYF.

J is TRBJ2-5 and V is TRBV5-5, with TRBD2 matching over 8 bases. Looked up from germline, CDR1 is SGHKS and CDR2 is YYEKEE (reference sequence). CDR3 length equals 13 residues. Trimming cost V 1 base and J 7 bases; bases outside gene matches: 3. CDR3 sequence: CASSLSGLATQYF. CDR3 nucleotides: TGTGCCAGCAGCTTGTCCGGACTAGCGACCCAGTACTTC.